This TCR beta chain was sequenced in a study of T cells in Graves' hyperthyroidism and ophthalmopathy. This clonotype was recorded at least ten times. From RNA transcripts, TCR beta CDR3 regions were amplified. Researchers ran a first-round RT-PCR on the TCR CDR3 using the HTBI primer set. TCRdb independently ran MiXCR on the multiplex PCR reads; one entry per CDR3 protein. The sample has about 690,000 distinct CDR3 sequences, roughly 17% seen once. Germline CDR1 is SNHLY and CDR2 is FYNNEI. CDR3 length equals 10 residues. Trimming pared 8 bases from V and 5 bases from J, leaving 4 bases between. Absence of ophthalmopathy progression within 18 months defined stable Graves' hyperthyroidism. Hyperthyroidism was newly diagnosed in patients aged 18 to 65 (duration under 2 months). Those patients with uncontrolled infection, other autoimmune disease, pregnancy or lactation were excluded.

The chain recombines TRBV2 with TRBJ1-5; D is ambiguous. The origin of this receptor is a man aged 50-59 years with Graves' hyperthyroidism. The sample taken for sequencing was blood. The CDR3 DNA reads TGTGCCAGCGGGGATCAGCCCCAGCATTTT. It codes for CASGDQPQHF.